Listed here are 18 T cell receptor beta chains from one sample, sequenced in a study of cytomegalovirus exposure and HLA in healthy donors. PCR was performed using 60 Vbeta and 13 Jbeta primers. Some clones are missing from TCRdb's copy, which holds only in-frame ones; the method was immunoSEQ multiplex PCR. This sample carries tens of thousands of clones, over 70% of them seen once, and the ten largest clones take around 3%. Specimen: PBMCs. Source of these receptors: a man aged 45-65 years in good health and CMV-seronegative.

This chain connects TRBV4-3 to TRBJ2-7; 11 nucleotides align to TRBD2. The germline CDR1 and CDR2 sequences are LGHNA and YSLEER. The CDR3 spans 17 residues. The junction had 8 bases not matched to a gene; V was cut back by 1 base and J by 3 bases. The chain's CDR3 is CASSQALAGGIGYEQYF. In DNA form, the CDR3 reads TGCGCCAGCAGCCAAGCTCTAGCGGGGGGCATAGGCTACGAGCAGTACTTC.

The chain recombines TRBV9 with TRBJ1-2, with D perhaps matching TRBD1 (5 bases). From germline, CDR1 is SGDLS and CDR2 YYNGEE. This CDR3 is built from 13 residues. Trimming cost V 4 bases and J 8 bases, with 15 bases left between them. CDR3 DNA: TGTGCCAGCAGCACCGGAGGAGGGGCGGGCTACACCTTC. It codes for CASSTGGGAGYTF.

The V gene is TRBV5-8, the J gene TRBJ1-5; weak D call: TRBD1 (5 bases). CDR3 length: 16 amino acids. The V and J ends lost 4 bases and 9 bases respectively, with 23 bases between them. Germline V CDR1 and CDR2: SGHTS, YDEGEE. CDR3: CASSAGRALGVGPQHF. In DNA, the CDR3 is TGTGCCAGCAGCGCCGGCAGGGCATTGGGCGTCGGGCCCCAGCATTTT.

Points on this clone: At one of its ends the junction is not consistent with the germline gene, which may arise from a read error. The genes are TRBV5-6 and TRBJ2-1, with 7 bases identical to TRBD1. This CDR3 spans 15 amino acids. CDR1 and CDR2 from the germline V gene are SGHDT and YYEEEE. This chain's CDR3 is CASSKDRSSYNEHFF. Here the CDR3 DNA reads TGTGCCAGCAGTAAGGACAGGAGCTCCTACAATGAGCATTTCTTC. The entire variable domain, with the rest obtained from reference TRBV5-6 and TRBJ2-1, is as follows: DAGVTQSPTHLIKTRGQQVTLRCSPKSGHDTVSWYQQALGQGPQFIFQYYEEEERQRGNFPDRFSGHQFPNYSSELNVNALLLGDSALYLCASSKDRSSYNEHFFGPGTRLTVL.

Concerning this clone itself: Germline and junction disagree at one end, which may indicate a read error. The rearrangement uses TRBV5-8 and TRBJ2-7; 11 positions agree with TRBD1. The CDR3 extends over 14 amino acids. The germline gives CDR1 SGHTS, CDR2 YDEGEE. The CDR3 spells CASSRTGGSNEQYF. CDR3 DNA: TGTGCCAGCAGCCGGACAGGGGGCTCCAACGAGCAGTACTTC.

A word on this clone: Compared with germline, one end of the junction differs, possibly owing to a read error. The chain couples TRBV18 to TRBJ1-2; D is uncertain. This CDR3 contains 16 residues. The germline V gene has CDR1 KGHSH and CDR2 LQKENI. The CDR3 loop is CVSSPLQADLNYGYTF. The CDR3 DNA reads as TGTGTCAGCTCACCGCTCCAGGCCGACCTTAACTATGGCTACACCTTC.

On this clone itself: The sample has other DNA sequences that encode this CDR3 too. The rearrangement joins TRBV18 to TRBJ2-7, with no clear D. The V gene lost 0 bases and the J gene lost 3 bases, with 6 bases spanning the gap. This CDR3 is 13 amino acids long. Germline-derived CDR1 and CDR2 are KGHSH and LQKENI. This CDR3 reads CASSPPNGYEQYF. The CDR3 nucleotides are TGTGCCAGCTCACCACCAAACGGCTACGAGCAGTACTTC. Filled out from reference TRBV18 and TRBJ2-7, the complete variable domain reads NAGVMQNPRHLVRRRGQEARLRCSPMKGHSHVYWYRQLPEEGLKFMVYLQKENIIDESGMPKERFSAEFPKEGPSILRIQQVVRGDSAAYFCASSPPNGYEQYFGPGTRLTVT.

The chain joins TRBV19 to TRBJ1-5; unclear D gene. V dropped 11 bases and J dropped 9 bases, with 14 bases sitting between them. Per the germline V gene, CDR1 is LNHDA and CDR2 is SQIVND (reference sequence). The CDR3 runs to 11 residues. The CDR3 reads CARNEALPQHF. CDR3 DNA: TGTGCCCGCAATGAGGCGTTGCCCCAGCATTTT.

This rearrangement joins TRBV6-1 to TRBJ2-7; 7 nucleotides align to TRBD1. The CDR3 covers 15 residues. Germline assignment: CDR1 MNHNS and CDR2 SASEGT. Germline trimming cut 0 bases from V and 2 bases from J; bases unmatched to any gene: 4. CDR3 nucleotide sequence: TGTGCCAGCAGTGAAGCCGGGACAGCCACCTACGAGCAGTACTTC. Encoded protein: CASSEAGTATYEQYF.

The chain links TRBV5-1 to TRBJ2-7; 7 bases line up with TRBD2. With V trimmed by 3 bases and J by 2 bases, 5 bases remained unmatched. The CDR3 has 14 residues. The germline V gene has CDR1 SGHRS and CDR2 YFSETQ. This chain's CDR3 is CASSWEGGTYEQYF. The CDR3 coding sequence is TGCGCCAGCAGCTGGGAGGGCGGTACCTACGAGCAGTACTTC.

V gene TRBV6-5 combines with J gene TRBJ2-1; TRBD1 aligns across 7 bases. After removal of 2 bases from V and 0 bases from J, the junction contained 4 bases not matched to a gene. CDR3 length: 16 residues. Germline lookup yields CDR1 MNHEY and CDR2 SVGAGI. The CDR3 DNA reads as TGTGCCAGCAGTTACGGGACAGTTAGCTCCTACAATGAGCAGTTCTTC. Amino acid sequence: CASSYGTVSSYNEQFF.

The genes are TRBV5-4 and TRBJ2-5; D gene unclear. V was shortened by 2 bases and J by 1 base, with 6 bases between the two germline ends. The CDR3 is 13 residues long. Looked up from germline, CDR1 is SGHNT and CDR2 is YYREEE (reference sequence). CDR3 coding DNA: TGTGCCAGCAGCTTTAAAATCCAAGAGACCCAGTACTTC. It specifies CASSFKIQETQYF.

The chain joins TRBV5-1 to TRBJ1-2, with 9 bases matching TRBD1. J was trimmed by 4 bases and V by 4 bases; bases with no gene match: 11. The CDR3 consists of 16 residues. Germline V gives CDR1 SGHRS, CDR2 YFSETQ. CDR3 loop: CASSPEWTGEGYGYTF. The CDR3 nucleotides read TGCGCCAGCAGCCCAGAATGGACAGGGGAAGGCTATGGCTACACCTTC. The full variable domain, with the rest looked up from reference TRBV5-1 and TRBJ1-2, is KAGVTQTPRYLIKTRGQQVTLSCSPISGHRSVSWYQQTPGQGLQFLFEYFSETQRNKGNFPGRFSGRQFSNSRSEMNVSTLELGDSALYLCASSPEWTGEGYGYTFGSGTRLTVV.

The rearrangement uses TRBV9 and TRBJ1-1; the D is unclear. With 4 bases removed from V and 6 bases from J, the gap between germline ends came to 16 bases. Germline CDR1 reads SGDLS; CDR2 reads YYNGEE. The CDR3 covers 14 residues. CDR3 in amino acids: CASSPGGAEAEAFF. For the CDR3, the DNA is TGTGCCAGCAGCCCAGGCGGCGCGGAGGCTGAAGCTTTCTTT.

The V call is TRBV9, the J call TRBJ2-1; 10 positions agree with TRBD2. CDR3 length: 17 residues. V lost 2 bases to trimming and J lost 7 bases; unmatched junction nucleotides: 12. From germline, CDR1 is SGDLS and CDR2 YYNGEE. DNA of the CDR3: TGTGCCAGCAGCGTCGACCCAAGCGGGAGGGCCCATAATGAGCAGTTCTTC. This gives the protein CASSVDPSGRAHNEQFF. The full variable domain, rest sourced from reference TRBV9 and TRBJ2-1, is DSGVTQTPKHLITATGQRVTLRCSPRSGDLSVYWYQQSLDQGLQFLIQYYNGEERAKGNILERFSAQQFPDLHSELNLSSLELGDSALYFCASSVDPSGRAHNEQFFGPGTRLTVL.

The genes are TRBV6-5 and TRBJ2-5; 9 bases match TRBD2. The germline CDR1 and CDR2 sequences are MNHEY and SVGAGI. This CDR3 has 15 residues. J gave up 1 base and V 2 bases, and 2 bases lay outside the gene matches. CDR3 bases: TGTGCCAGCAGTTACCAACTAGCGGGCCAAGAGACCCAGTACTTC. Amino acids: CASSYQLAGQETQYF.

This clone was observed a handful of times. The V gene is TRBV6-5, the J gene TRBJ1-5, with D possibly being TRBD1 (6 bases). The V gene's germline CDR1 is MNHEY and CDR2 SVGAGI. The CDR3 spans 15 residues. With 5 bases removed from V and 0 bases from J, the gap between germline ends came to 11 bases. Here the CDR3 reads CASSPGDNSNQPQHF. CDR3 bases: TGTGCCAGCAGTCCCGGGGACAATAGCAATCAGCCCCAGCATTTT.

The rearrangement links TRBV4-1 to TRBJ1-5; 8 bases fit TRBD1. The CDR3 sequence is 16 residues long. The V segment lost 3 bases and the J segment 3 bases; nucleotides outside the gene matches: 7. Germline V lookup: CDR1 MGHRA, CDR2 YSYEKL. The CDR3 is CASSQGRTGYNQPQHF. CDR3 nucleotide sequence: TGCGCCAGCAGCCAGGGTCGGACAGGGTACAATCAGCCCCAGCATTTT.